The next 14 T cell receptor beta chains were all read from a single sample in a study of sequential checkpoint blockade in melanoma. Sequencing used immunoSEQ multiplex PCR; TCRdb keeps in-frame clones, though not all of them. Of roughly 6,300 clones in the sample, about half were seen once. Treatment noted: randomized to nivolumab then ipilimumab (arm A) or the reverse (arm B). Sample: CD8+ T cells sorted from blood (inferred from file names), taken from a patient given nivolumab and ipilimumab in sequence. Every receptor here comes from a human donor with melanoma.

In nucleotides, the CDR3 is TGTGCCAGCAGTTACTCGTTGCCAGGGAACGAGCAGTACTTC. Residues: CASSYSLPGNEQYF. V usage is TRBV6-6 and J usage is TRBJ2-5; D may be TRBD1 (5 bases). The J call is in doubt because the DNA end fits TRBJ2-7 better. Germline V gives CDR1 MNHNY, CDR2 SVGAGI (reference sequence). The CDR3 totals 14 residues.

By share of the sample, this clone is medium-sized. The rearrangement joins TRBV21-1 to TRBJ1-2. TRBV21-1 is classified as a pseudogene. CDR3 length: 16 amino acids. CDR3 bases: TGTGCCAGCAGCAAATCCCCCCGAGGGAGAGACTATGGCTACACCTTC. It specifies CASSKSPRGRDYGYTF.

V and J are TRBV6-5 and TRBJ1-1; tentative D call: TRBD1 (6 bases). The CDR3 runs to 15 residues. Trimming pared 2 bases from V and 4 bases from J, leaving 14 bases between. Germline loops: CDR1 MNHEY, CDR2 SVGAGI. In DNA form, the CDR3 reads TGTGCCAGCAGTTACCACAGGGTCCGTGGCACTGAAGCTTTCTTT. Translated, it gives CASSYHRVRGTEAFF.

This clone appeared a few times. V is TRBV4-1 and J is TRBJ2-1; tentatively, D is TRBD2 (6 bases). CDR3 length: 14 residues. Germline V CDR1 and CDR2: MGHRA, YSYEKL. Deletions cut 1 base from V and 2 bases from J, with 6 bases between. The CDR3: CASSQAGAYNEQFF. The CDR3, as DNA: TGCGCCAGCAGCCAAGCGGGGGCCTACAATGAGCAGTTCTTC.

The genes are TRBV7-8 and TRBJ1-4; D may be TRBD1 (6 bases). The CDR3 extends over 14 amino acids. Germline CDR1 is SGHVS and CDR2 is FQNEAQ. Trimming cost V 8 bases and J 0 bases, with 10 bases left between them. The CDR3 nucleotides are TGTGCCAGCTTTACAGGGACAACTAATGAAAAACTGTTTTTT. It yields the protein CASFTGTTNEKLFF.

The rearrangement joins TRBV9 to TRBJ2-7; D gene uncertain. Trimming cost V 0 bases and J 0 bases, with 10 bases left between them. The CDR3 has 15 amino acids. Per the germline V gene, CDR1 is SGDLS and CDR2 is YYNGEE. This chain's CDR3 is CASSVGSSHSYEQYF. The CDR3 DNA sequence: TGTGCCAGCAGCGTAGGCTCCAGTCACTCCTACGAGCAGTACTTC.

The chain couples TRBV19 to TRBJ1-1; TRBD1 might be the D (5 bases). Germline values: CDR1 LNHDA, CDR2 SQIVND (reference sequence). The CDR3 is 16 residues long. The V end lost 5 bases, the J end lost 5 bases, and 21 bases lay between the germline ends. This chain's CDR3 is CASSFGAGGALTEAFF. The CDR3 DNA reads TGTGCCAGTAGTTTCGGAGCAGGAGGGGCTTTGACTGAAGCTTTCTTT.

V gene TRBV4-2 combines with J gene TRBJ2-3, with a possible D match to TRBD2 (5 bases). This CDR3 has 16 amino acids. V dropped 4 bases and J dropped 6 bases, with 20 bases sitting between them. Germline V gives CDR1 LGHNA, CDR2 YNFKEQ. CDR3 sequence reads: CASSPTAELATDTQYF. For the CDR3, the DNA is TGTGCCAGCAGCCCGACCGCCGAGTTAGCGACCGATACGCAGTATTTT.

This clone was observed a handful of times. This chain uses TRBV7-9 with TRBJ2-3; TRBD2 matches at 10 bases. Germline CDR1 and CDR2: SEHNR and FQNEAQ (reference sequence). Germline trimming cut 4 bases from V and 2 bases from J; bases unmatched to any gene: 12. CDR3 length: 18 residues. CDR3 protein: CASSSDTMLAGDTDTQYF. CDR3 nucleotides: TGTGCCAGCAGCTCAGACACTATGCTAGCGGGAGACACAGATACGCAGTATTTT.

A few counts support this clone. The chain joins TRBV6-1 to TRBJ2-7; D is possibly TRBD2 (6 bases). Trimming took 7 bases from V and 0 from J, leaving 13 bases between them. CDR3 size: 14 residues. CDR1 and CDR2 from the germline V gene are MNHNS and SASEGT. For the CDR3, the DNA is TGTGCCAGCACCGAGGGGAGGAGCTCCTACGAGCAGTACTTC. Translation: CASTEGRSSYEQYF.

This clone was seen a few times. The chain employs TRBV6-5 and TRBJ2-3; D unresolved. In germline, CDR1 is MNHEY, CDR2 SVGAGI. Trimming left V 0 bases short and J 4 bases short, with 5 bases between. The CDR3 length is 13 residues. The CDR3 DNA follows: TGTGCCAGCAGTTACTCGTTAGCAGATACGCAGTATTTT. Translating it yields CASSYSLADTQYF.

The V and J genes are TRBV28 and TRBJ1-2; TRBD1 agrees at 8 bases. From germline, CDR1 is MDHEN and CDR2 SYDVKM. The V gene end was trimmed by 5 bases and the J gene end by 4 bases; junction bases not matched to a gene: 3. The CDR3 runs 13 residues. The CDR3: CASSQDRGYGYTF. Written as DNA, the CDR3 is TGTGCCAGCAGTCAAGACAGGGGCTATGGCTACACCTTC.

The J gene is TRBJ2-6, the V gene TRBV5-1, with TRBD1 matching over 7 bases. With V trimmed by 3 bases and J by 0 bases, 6 bases remained unmatched. This CDR3 spans 17 amino acids. CDR1 and CDR2 from the germline V gene are SGHRS and YFSETQ. The CDR3 bases are TGCGCCAGCAGCTGGGGGACAGAAAGCTCTGGGGCCAACGTCCTGACTTTC. The encoded protein is CASSWGTESSGANVLTF.

This clone was counted ten times or more. V usage is TRBV25-1 and J usage is TRBJ1-2; D call uncertain. Germline lookup yields CDR1 MGHDK and CDR2 SYGVNS. The CDR3 has 11 residues. V lost 5 bases, J lost 3 bases, and 4 bases lay in between. CDR3 DNA sequence: TGTGCCAGCAGTCCAGACTATGGCTACACCTTC. Protein sequence: CASSPDYGYTF.